Listed below are T cell receptor beta chains from one sample, sequenced in a study of T cell changes during pregnancy in multiple sclerosis. Generated by immunoSEQ multiplex PCR, the TCRdb table keeps only in-frame clones and is missing some. The sample holds around 70,000 clones; 92% are singletons and the top ten take approximately 3.3%. The specimen comprised peripheral blood, sampled after pregnancy. The receptors come from a female donor in good health, enrolled as a control in a pregnancy study. Both conserved end residues are part of each CDR3. Fields, in order: clone size, J gene, V gene, D gene, CDR3 protein, CDR3 DNA. D genes are given only for firm matches. Clone sizes are given selectively: once, few, many, or a class where the clone is expanded.

-,TRBJ1-1,TRBV27,TRBD1,CASREGQGMNTEAFF,TGTGCCAGCAGAGAGGGACAGGGGATGAACACTGAAGCTTTCTTT
-,TRBJ2-5,TRBV29-1,-,CSVVGGPETQYF,TGCAGCGTCGTGGGAGGCCCAGAGACCCAGTACTTC
-,TRBJ2-7,TRBV21-1,-,CASSKVGTGESLSYEQYF,TGTGCCAGCAGCAAAGTAGGGACAGGGGAGTCCTTAAGCTACGAGCAGTACTTC
-,TRBJ2-7,TRBV28,TRBD1,CASSFRDSSYEQYF,TGTGCCAGCAGTTTCAGGGACAGCTCCTACGAGCAGTACTTC
-,TRBJ2-7,TRBV2,TRBD1,CASTTGQTFYEQYF,TGTGCCAGCACAACGGGACAGACGTTCTACGAGCAGTACTTC
-,TRBJ2-2,TRBV5-1,-,CAWRDSYTGELFF,TGCGCCTGGCGGGACTCCTACACCGGGGAGCTGTTTTTT
-,TRBJ1-4,TRBV5-4,-,CASSLDALTNEKLFF,TGTGCCAGCAGCTTGGACGCGTTAACTAATGAAAAACTGTTTTTT
-,TRBJ2-1,TRBV19,TRBD2,CASSQGTSGRNEQFF,TGTGCCAGTTCCCAGGGGACTAGCGGGAGAAATGAGCAGTTCTTC
-,TRBJ2-1,TRBV5-6,TRBD2,CASSQRGVRYNEQFF,TGTGCCAGCAGTCAGCGGGGGGTCCGCTACAATGAGCAGTTCTTC
-,TRBJ2-7,TRBV10-1,TRBD1,CASSESGTGGFEQYF,TGCGCCAGCAGTGAGTCAGGGACAGGGGGGTTCGAGCAGTACTTC
once,TRBJ1-2,TRBV6-5,-,CASSLSGDYGYTF,TGTGCCAGCAGTTTATCGGGGGACTATGGCTACACCTTC
few,TRBJ1-5,TRBV19,-,CATRYNSNQPQHF,TGTGCCACAAGATACAATAGCAATCAGCCCCAGCATTTT
-,TRBJ1-4,TRBV7-9,TRBD1,CASSLRQGSRDEKLFF,TGTGCCAGCAGCTTACGACAGGGGAGCAGAGACGAAAAACTGTTTTTT
-,TRBJ1-1,TRBV5-4,TRBD1,CASSLGQGGTEAFF,TGTGCCAGCAGCTTGGGACAGGGAGGCACTGAAGCTTTCTTT
-,TRBJ2-1,TRBV18,TRBD1,CASSPNRGLEQFF,TGTGCCAGCTCACCAAACAGGGGCCTTGAGCAGTTCTTC
once,TRBJ2-3,TRBV7-9,TRBD2,CASSGRVAGGPDTQYF,TGTGCCAGCAGCGGGAGAGTAGCGGGGGGGCCCGATACGCAGTATTTT
-,TRBJ2-2,TRBV5-4,-,CASSLKSGGTGELFF,TGTGCCAGCAGCTTGAAGTCAGGGGGGACCGGGGAGCTGTTTTTT
-,TRBJ2-5,TRBV5-4,TRBD2,CASSLALRGNQETQYF,TGTGCCAGCAGCTTGGCCTTGCGGGGGAACCAAGAGACCCAGTACTTC
-,TRBJ2-6,TRBV29-1,TRBD1,CSVEKPGTGGSGANVLTF,TGCAGCGTTGAGAAACCCGGGACAGGGGGCTCTGGGGCCAACGTCCTGACTTTC
-,TRBJ1-2,TRBV15,-,CATSRGPGFVDGYTF,TGTGCCACCAGCAGAGGCCCGGGGTTCGTGGATGGCTACACCTTC
-,TRBJ2-5,TRBV11-2,-,CASSLGHKGETQYF,TGTGCCAGCAGCCTAGGACACAAGGGGGAGACCCAGTACTTC
-,TRBJ1-1,TRBV28,TRBD1,CASSAPGTGKFTEAFF,TGTGCCAGCAGTGCCCCCGGGACAGGGAAGTTCACTGAAGCTTTCTTT
once,TRBJ1-5,TRBV6-1,-,CASSDDAGYSNQPQHF,TGTGCCAGCAGTGATGACGCGGGGTATAGCAATCAGCCCCAGCATTTT
-,TRBJ1-1,TRBV19,TRBD1,CASSRGDRLGTEAFF,TGTGCCAGTAGTAGGGGGGACAGGTTGGGCACTGAAGCTTTCTTT
-,TRBJ2-7,TRBV28,TRBD2,CASSLGLAGPYEQYF,TGTGCCAGCAGTTTAGGACTAGCGGGTCCCTACGAGCAGTACTTC
-,TRBJ1-2,TRBV23-1,TRBD1,CARGGIQGALYYGYTF,TGCGCCAGGGGGGGTATACAGGGGGCGCTTTACTATGGCTACACCTTC
-,TRBJ1-1,TRBV19,-,CASRPSGGATEAFF,TGTGCCAGTAGACCCAGTGGGGGGGCCACTGAAGCTTTCTTT
-,TRBJ1-1,TRBV18,-,CASSPRGVNTEAFF,TGTGCCAGCTCACCACGAGGTGTGAACACTGAAGCTTTCTTT
-,TRBJ2-5,TRBV5-5,-,CASSLAASSGSYQETQYF,TGTGCCAGCAGCTTGGCGGCTAGCTCAGGAAGCTACCAAGAGACCCAGTACTTC
-,TRBJ2-5,TRBV11-2,-,CASSVGGGSWETQYF,TGTGCCAGCAGCGTTGGGGGCGGTAGTTGGGAGACCCAGTACTTC
-,TRBJ1-3,TRBV25-1,TRBD1,CASSHTTGQGSSGNTIYF,TGTGCCAGCAGTCACACCACGGGACAGGGTTCCTCTGGAAACACCATATATTTT
-,TRBJ2-7,TRBV6-1,TRBD2,CAWAAGESYEQYF,TGTGCCTGGGCGGCGGGAGAGTCCTACGAGCAGTACTTC
-,TRBJ2-2,TRBV28,TRBD2,CASTFSGSTGELFF,TGTGCCAGCACCTTTAGCGGGAGCACCGGGGAGCTGTTTTTT